This T cell receptor (beta chain) was sequenced for a study of immune characteristics of hereditary and idiopathic chronic pancreatitis. A note on the overall study: Local immune cells and TCRbeta repertoires in the pancreas were profiled in this study for hereditary and idiopathic chronic pancreatitis, with control organ donor pancreases used for comparison. Minimal in vitro experimental manipulation of pancreas-infiltrating T cells was the reason the gDNA-based approach was selected. TCRbeta sequencing covered a few control pancreases, 7 hereditary chronic pancreatitis pancreases and roughly six idiopathic chronic pancreatitis pancreases. What the study reported, not specific to this receptor: Chronic pancreatitis caused by alcohol use was excluded from the study. Because patient tissue could be obtained only at the time of TPIAT, immune findings may have been influenced by differences in disease duration. Hereditary and idiopathic chronic pancreatitis differed in Vbeta-Jbeta gene family usage, including TRBV10, TRBV19, TRBV23 and TRBV5. Compared with controls, TCRbeta repertoire diversity was significantly higher and clonality was lower in both chronic pancreatitis groups. Among approximately 14 chronic pancreatitis patients, the number of productive TCR rearrangements showed a positive correlation with disease severity scores.

Patients undergoing total pancreatectomy with islet autotransplantation (TPIAT) were the source of the chronic pancreatitis pancreas tissue. None of the chronic pancreatitis patients included in the study had a known history of diabetes. For TCRbeta sequencing, genomic DNA was extracted directly from bulk pancreas tissue, without T cell sorting. Pancreas tissues from patients and organ donors were collected consecutively at two US centers. The method behind the library was the immunoSEQ multiplex PCR assay. From pancreatic genomic DNA, the TCRbeta CDR3 region and adjacent sequences were amplified and sequenced. The original methods were these. Productive clonality and productive rearrangement counts were measured along with repertoire diversity, which was expressed as a mean normalized Shannon-Wiener index. Control and chronic pancreatitis repertoire metrics were compared by means of the nonparametric Mann-Whitney U test. CDR3beta sequences with identical amino acid composition and length across subjects were defined as shared clonotypes. TCRdb re-hosts the immuneACCESS table, in-frame sequences only. Its copies lack some clones; in the studies checked, an unresolved V gene accounts for under half of them, and the cause for the rest is not known. V, J and clone size were drawn from that table, and D and trimming were deduced from the DNA. The sample table shows about 14,000 clones, and roughly 80% are seen once. Jointly, the top ten make up approximately 14% of the sample.

Note on this clone: Its antigen is unknown. Base qualities were left out, and no much larger clone turns up one base away.

A distance of 11 bases separates the germline ends of V and J, which lose 2 bases and 6 bases respectively. CDR1 and CDR2 are drawn from the germline V gene: MNHEY, SVGAGI. The CDR3 holds 14 amino acids from the cysteine to the phenylalanine. This entry keeps only the CDR3 DNA: 42 bases, framed from base 1. Recombination connected TRBV6-5 to TRBJ1-5, with the identity of the D gene unclear. Sequences were obtained from pancreas tissue with hereditary chronic pancreatitis. The source of this sequence is a human donor with chronic pancreatitis. CDR3 reads: CASSYSGGGQPQHF. In nucleotides, the sequence is TGTGCCAGCAGTTACAGTGGAGGAGGTCAGCCCCAGCATTTT.